The sequence of this T cell receptor (beta chain) was determined in a study of shared clonotypes between healthy human individuals. Study conclusions and caveats: The four-donor shared clonotypes exceeded non-shared clonotypes in generation probability, with non-shared ones scoring lower. Among a handful of donors, approximately 5% of naive CD4 clonotypes were found in common.

The method was immunoSEQ multiplex PCR; TCRdb's version includes in-frame clones alone and lacks a portion of them. The sample shows some 2.1 million clones, 93% of them seen only once. V lost 5 bases, J lost 8 bases, and 15 bases lay in between. The CDR3 spans 13 residues. Germline-derived CDR1 and CDR2 are SGHAT and FQNNGV. Worth noting for this clone: The antigen is not known.

Naive CD8 isolation took CD45RO-negative cells positively selected for CCR7 and excluded terminally differentiated effector memory CD45RA+ cells. This receptor was identified in a man in his late teens or twenties in good health. Some clones in this sample may be carry-over from other donors' samples. This chain connects TRBV11-2 to TRBJ1-2; tentative D call: TRBD1 (5 bases). Source material: naive CD8+ T cells from PBMCs. The CDR3 here is CASSRDLGSGYTF. The CDR3 DNA is TGTGCCAGCAGCCGGGACCTTGGGAGCGGCTACACCTTC.